The present entry profiles one TCR beta chain with its context. Antigen: not known. The sample comes from a study of shared clonotypes between healthy human individuals. Study-level findings and limits: Donor clonotype sharing was expected to depend on sequencing depth.

Assay: immunoSEQ multiplex PCR; the TCRdb copy retains only in-frame clones and omits some. This table holds under 2.5 million clones, 80% to 95% found once. J gave up 8 bases and V 3 bases, and 13 bases lay outside the gene matches. The V gene's germline CDR1 is SQVTM and CDR2 ANQGSEA. CDR3 length equals 16 residues. This receptor was taken from a man aged 18 to 30 in good health. Some clones in this sample may be carry-over from other donors' samples. The sequenced sample was naive CD4+ T cells from PBMCs. As for subset: CD45RA+ positively selected. The rearrangement uses TRBV29-1 and TRBJ2-1; 10 nucleotides agree with TRBD1. CDR3 sequence: CSVDPSWDRGVDEQFF. The CDR3 DNA follows: TGCAGCGTTGACCCTTCCTGGGACAGGGGTGTCGATGAGCAGTTCTTC.